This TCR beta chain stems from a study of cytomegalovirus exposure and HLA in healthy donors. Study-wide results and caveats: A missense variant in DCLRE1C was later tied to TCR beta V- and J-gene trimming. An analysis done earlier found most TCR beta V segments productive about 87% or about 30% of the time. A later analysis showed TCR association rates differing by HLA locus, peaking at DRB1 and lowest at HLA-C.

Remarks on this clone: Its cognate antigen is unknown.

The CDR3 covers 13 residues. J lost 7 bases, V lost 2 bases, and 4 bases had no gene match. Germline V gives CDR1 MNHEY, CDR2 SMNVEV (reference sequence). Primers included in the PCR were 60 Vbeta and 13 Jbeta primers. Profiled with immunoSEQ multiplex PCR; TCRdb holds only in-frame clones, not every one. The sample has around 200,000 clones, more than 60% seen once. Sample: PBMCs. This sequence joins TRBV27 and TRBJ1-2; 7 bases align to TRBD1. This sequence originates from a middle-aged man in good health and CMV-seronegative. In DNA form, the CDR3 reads TGTGCCAGCAGTTTAGACAGGGCCACTGGCTACACCTTC. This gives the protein CASSLDRATGYTF.